The present entry profiles one TCR beta chain with its context. No antigen is known for it. This sample was taken from a study of blood T cells in healthy people across ages. General study points: As age increased, TCR beta diversity per million T cells fell in a roughly linear fashion. Diversity figures based on one million T cells were deemed too low.

The authors ran a second PCR of about 6 to 12 cycles using a sample-barcoded 5' primer and a J-beta primer mix. Any given sample supplied a minimum of 2.5 million CDR3-containing paired-end reads. TCRdb itself ran the 5' RACE reads through MiXCR, one entry per CDR3 protein. The repertoire holds roughly 800,000 distinct CDR3 sequences, with 55% to 75% as singletons. This sequence originates from a man aged 25 to 45 in good health. The sequencing sample was made of blood.

The CDR3 spells CSASGGIGPNEQFF. In DNA, the CDR3 is TGCAGTGCTAGTGGGGGGATCGGTCCCAATGAGCAGTTCTTC. V is TRBV20-1 and J is TRBJ2-1; possibly TRBD2 for D (6 bases). V was trimmed by 3 bases and J by 6 bases, leaving 15 bases between them. Looked up from germline, CDR1 is DFQATT and CDR2 is SNEGSKA (reference sequence). The CDR3 is 14 amino acids.